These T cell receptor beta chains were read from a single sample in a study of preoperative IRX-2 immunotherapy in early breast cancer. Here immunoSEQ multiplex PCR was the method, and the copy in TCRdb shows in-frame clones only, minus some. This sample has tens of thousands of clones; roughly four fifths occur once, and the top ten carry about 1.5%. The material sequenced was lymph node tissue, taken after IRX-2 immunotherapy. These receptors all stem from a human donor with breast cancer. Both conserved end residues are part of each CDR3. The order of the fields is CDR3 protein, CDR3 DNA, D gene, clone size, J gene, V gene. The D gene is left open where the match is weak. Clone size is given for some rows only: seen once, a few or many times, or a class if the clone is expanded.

CASSARTGLPYEQYF | TGTGCCAGCAGTGCCAGGACAGGTCTTCCCTACGAGCAGTACTTC | TRBD1 | - | TRBJ2-7 | TRBV6-8
CATSRGGPRTEAFF | TGTGCCACCAGCAGAGGGGGACCCAGAACTGAAGCTTTCTTT | - | - | TRBJ1-1 | TRBV15
CASSESGRGNTEAFF | TGCGCCAGCAGTGAGTCCGGCAGGGGGAACACTGAAGCTTTCTTT | - | - | TRBJ1-1 | TRBV10-1
CASSQGVSSGANVLTF | TGCGCCAGCAGCCAAGGGGTTTCCTCTGGGGCCAACGTCCTGACTTTC | - | few | TRBJ2-6 | TRBV1
CASSLTGGAKNIQYF | TGCGCCAGCAGCTTGACAGGGGGCGCCAAAAACATTCAGTACTTC | TRBD1 | once | TRBJ2-4 | TRBV5-1
CASSQELGQGGPTEAFF | TGCGCCAGCAGCCAAGAGCTAGGCCAGGGGGGCCCCACTGAAGCTTTCTTT | - | - | TRBJ1-1 | TRBV1
CASSPNRRSTGELFF | TGTGCCAGCAGCCCCAATAGACGTAGCACCGGGGAGCTGTTTTTT | - | - | TRBJ2-2 | TRBV6-8
CASNKGQGNFWETQYF | TGTGCCAGCAACAAGGGACAGGGGAATTTTTGGGAGACCCAGTACTTC | TRBD1 | - | TRBJ2-5 | TRBV11-3
CASSDMGARNQPQHF | TGTGCCAGCAGTGATATGGGGGCTCGCAATCAGCCCCAGCATTTT | - | - | TRBJ1-5 | TRBV6-8
CASSLEGGSTEAFF | TGCGCCAGCAGCTTGGAAGGGGGATCAACTGAAGCTTTCTTT | - | - | TRBJ1-1 | TRBV5-1
CASSPLPAGDTGELFF | TGTGCCAGCAGCCCGCTCCCAGCGGGGGACACCGGGGAGCTGTTTTTT | TRBD2 | - | TRBJ2-2 | TRBV11-3
CASSFNGVYSNQPQHF | TGTGCCAGCAGCTTTAACGGGGTTTATAGCAATCAGCCCCAGCATTTT | - | - | TRBJ1-5 | TRBV11-3
CSVLTSGEQNEQFF | TGCAGCGTTCTTACTAGCGGGGAGCAGAATGAGCAGTTCTTC | TRBD2 | - | TRBJ2-1 | TRBV29-1
CASSRTSGGSSTDTQYF | TGTGCCAGCAGCCGGACTAGCGGGGGCTCTAGCACAGATACGCAGTATTTT | TRBD2 | few | TRBJ2-3 | TRBV11-3
CASSFGQTGNQPQHF | TGTGCCAGCAGCTTCGGACAGACGGGCAATCAGCCCCAGCATTTT | - | once | TRBJ1-5 | TRBV7-7
CATSRDFGEYNEQFF | TGTGCCACCAGCAGAGATTTCGGCGAGTACAATGAGCAGTTCTTC | - | - | TRBJ2-1 | TRBV15
CASSLDRGTDTQYF | TGCGCCAGCAGCTTGGATAGGGGGACAGATACGCAGTATTTT | - | - | TRBJ2-3 | TRBV5-1
CASSLTPPRQTQYF | TGTGCCAGCAGTTTAACGCCGCCCCGGCAGACCCAGTACTTC | - | - | TRBJ2-5 | TRBV28
CASSHTTEGTEAFF | TGCGCCAGCAGCCATACCACGGAGGGCACTGAAGCTTTCTTT | - | - | TRBJ1-1 | TRBV1
CASSLGEGRYGGYTF | TGTGCCAGCAGTTTGGGAGAAGGTAGATACGGTGGCTACACCTTC | - | - | TRBJ1-2 | TRBV6-8
CASREDTGITNGYTF | TGTGCCAGCAGGGAAGATACAGGGATCACGAATGGCTACACCTTC | - | few | TRBJ1-2 | TRBV6-8
CASSLRRGGSYNSPLHF | TGTGCCAGCAGTTTGCGCCGGGGGGGCTCCTATAATTCACCCCTCCACTTT | - | - | TRBJ1-6 | TRBV28